One and the same sample provided the 25 T cell receptor beta chains below, sequenced in a study of T-cell memory formation after mild COVID-19. In TCRdb, the 5' RACE reads were re-called with MiXCR into one record per CDR3 protein. The sample contains around 320,000 distinct CDR3 sequences, around 28% of which appear only once. The sample consisted of PBMCs or a T cell subset sorted from them (not recorded which). All receptors come from an adult woman who had mild COVID-19 (a few samples of this study predate the infection). Cell type and time point are not known.

The V call is TRBV27, the J call TRBJ2-2, with TRBD2 identical over 9 bases. Germline-derived CDR1 and CDR2 are MNHEY and SMNVEV (reference sequence). The CDR3 covers 16 residues. J was trimmed by 6 bases and V by 6 bases; bases with no gene match: 11. The chain's CDR3 is CASSPAGGLASGELFF. In DNA, the CDR3 is TGTGCCAGCAGCCCTGCAGGAGGACTAGCGTCCGGGGAGCTGTTTTTT.

The V gene is TRBV20-1, the J gene TRBJ2-3; 9 nucleotides match TRBD2. Per germline, CDR1 DFQATT and CDR2 SNEGSKA (reference sequence). With V trimmed by 0 bases and J by 5 bases, 12 bases remained unmatched. The CDR3 covers 17 residues. The CDR3 spells CSARDLSAGGHGDTQYF. CDR3 sequence (DNA): TGCAGTGCTAGAGATCTGTCGGCGGGGGGGCACGGAGATACGCAGTATTTT.

This clonotype was recorded at least ten times. The chain links TRBV7-8 to TRBJ2-4; no definite D call. The ends were cut back, 5 bases at V and 8 bases at J, with 16 bases in the middle. Germline V gene data show CDR1 as SGHVS and CDR2 as FQNEAQ. The CDR3 covers 14 residues. CDR3 loop: CASSDRIRGDIQYF. The DNA for the CDR3 is TGTGCCAGCAGCGACCGGATCCGAGGAGACATTCAGTACTTC.

Only a few counts were recorded for this clonotype. V gene TRBV4-1 combines with J gene TRBJ1-1, with 9 bases fitting TRBD1. V lost 0 bases, J lost 1 base, and 15 bases stayed unmatched. This CDR3 has 20 amino acids. The V gene's germline CDR1 is MGHRA and CDR2 YSYEKL. CDR3 region: CASSQEEAGQGFLGNTEAFF. CDR3 nucleotide sequence: TGCGCCAGCAGCCAAGAGGAGGCGGGACAGGGATTTCTTGGGAACACTGAAGCTTTCTTT.

The chain uses TRBV4-1 and TRBJ2-1; D is tentatively TRBD1 or TRBD2 (5 bases each). CDR3 length equals 12 residues. Trimming removed 4 bases from V and 7 bases from J, with 8 bases in between. Germline V gene sequence: CDR1 MGHRA, CDR2 YSYEKL. CDR3 bases: TGCGCCAGCAGCCGAGAGGGGAATGAGCAGTTCTTC. It yields the protein CASSREGNEQFF.

This clonotype was recorded once. The chain uses TRBV29-1 and TRBJ1-4; D is unresolved. Trimming cost V 4 bases and J 5 bases, with 8 bases left between them. The CDR3 covers 12 residues. CDR1 is SQVTM and CDR2 is ANQGSEA in the germline V gene. CDR3 sequence reads: CSVGTVNEKLFF. DNA for the CDR3: TGCAGCGTTGGGACGGTGAATGAAAAACTGTTTTTT.

This clonotype was counted between two and nine times. The genes are TRBV20-1 and TRBJ2-1; the match to TRBD2 covers 11 bases. The CDR3 is made up of 16 amino acids. V lost 5 bases and J lost 3; bases outside the gene matches: 9. Germline CDR1 reads DFQATT; CDR2 reads SNEGSKA (reference sequence). CDR3 bases: TGCAGTGCTCCACACGGGGGGACTAGCGGCTACAATGAGCAGTTCTTC. Translating gives CSAPHGGTSGYNEQFF.

The chain links TRBV5-1 to TRBJ2-1, with 7 bases identical to TRBD2. Germline V lookup: CDR1 SGHRS, CDR2 YFSETQ. CDR3 size: 16 residues. Unmatched junction bases numbered 5, after V lost 2 bases and J lost 0 bases. The CDR3 nucleotides read TGCGCCAGCAGCTTTGGGGAGGGGATCTCCTACAATGAGCAGTTCTTC. It codes for CASSFGEGISYNEQFF.

This clonotype was seen once. V usage is TRBV6-1 and J usage is TRBJ2-1, with 10 bases identical to TRBD1. Germline V lookup: CDR1 MNHNS, CDR2 SASEGT. With V trimmed by 7 bases and J by 1 base, 4 bases remained unmatched. The CDR3 covers 15 residues. This chain's CDR3 is CASTRDRGSYNEQFF. CDR3 nucleotides: TGTGCCAGCACCCGGGACAGGGGATCCTACAATGAGCAGTTCTTC.

The table lists this clonotype with a few counts. The chain is built from TRBV27 and TRBJ2-1; the D is unclear. CDR3 size: 13 residues. Germline CDR1 MNHEY, CDR2 SMNVEV (reference sequence). Trimming stripped 5 bases from V and 15 bases from J, with 20 bases between. The CDR3 loop reads CASSPESPTPLFF. The CDR3 DNA is TGTGCCAGCAGTCCCGAGTCGCCCACCCCGTTGTTCTTC.

This rearrangement joins TRBV7-3 to TRBJ2-1; 9 nucleotides match TRBD1. The J segment lost 2 bases and the V segment lost 5 bases, leaving 4 bases of the junction unmatched. CDR1 is SGHTA, CDR2 FQGTGA, per germline. The CDR3 loop spans 15 amino acids. In DNA form, the CDR3 reads TGTGCCAGCAGCCGGGACAGGGACCCCTACAATGAGCAGTTCTTC. Its protein product is CASSRDRDPYNEQFF.

A few counts support this clonotype. The V gene is TRBV5-1, the J gene TRBJ2-1; D may be TRBD1 (6 bases). The germline V and J ends were trimmed by 4 bases and 4 bases, with 18 bases remaining between them. The length of the CDR3 is 16 residues. CDR1 is SGHRS, CDR2 YFSETQ, per germline. As DNA, the CDR3 is TGCGCCAGCAGCCCGTACGCCCCCACAGGGTACAATGAGCAGTTCTTC. Its translation is CASSPYAPTGYNEQFF.

This rearrangement joins TRBV18 to TRBJ2-4; possibly TRBD1 or TRBD2 for D (6 bases each). Germline lookup yields CDR1 KGHSH and CDR2 LQKENI. The CDR3 length is 13 residues. Trimming removed 3 bases at V and 16 bases at J, with 19 bases between. Here the CDR3 DNA reads TGTGCCAGCTCACCTCGGACAGCCCGGGGACTTTACTTC. This gives the protein CASSPRTARGLYF.

This clonotype was observed a few times. V is TRBV4-1 and J is TRBJ2-3; D not certain. V lost 4 bases and J lost 2, with 10 bases in between. Germline V gene lookup returns CDR1 MGHRA and CDR2 YSYEKL. This CDR3 spans 14 amino acids. The CDR3 coding sequence is TGCGCCAGCAGCCCTACCACCAACACAGATACGCAGTATTTT. It translates to CASSPTTNTDTQYF.

The V call is TRBV5-1, the J call TRBJ2-7, with D maybe TRBD1 (6 bases). V dropped 0 bases and J dropped 4 bases, with 11 bases sitting between them. Germline values: CDR1 SGHRS, CDR2 YFSETQ. CDR3 length equals 14 residues. CDR3 sequence (DNA): TGCGCCAGCAGCTTGGTGGGACAACCGTACGAGCAGTACTTC. This gives the protein CASSLVGQPYEQYF.

This chain uses TRBV12-3 or TRBV12-4 with TRBJ2-7; D may match TRBD1 or TRBD2 (6 bases each). The ends were cut back, 6 bases at V and 3 bases at J, with 9 bases in the middle. The CDR3 contains 12 residues. Here the CDR3 DNA reads TGTGCCAGCAGGGGGGGCCTCTACGAGCAGTACTTC. Translation: CASRGGLYEQYF.

This clonotype came up a few times. V gene TRBV6-2 or TRBV6-3 combines with J gene TRBJ2-3, with D perhaps TRBD1 (6 bases). Germline values: CDR1 MNHEY, CDR2 SVGEGT. The CDR3 sequence is 15 residues long. The germline V and J ends were trimmed by 5 bases and 4 bases, with 16 bases remaining between them. The DNA for the CDR3 is TGTGCCAGCAGTGCCGGGACCCCAGGGGCAGATACGCAGTATTTT. It encodes CASSAGTPGADTQYF.

This clonotype was counted ten times or more. The V gene is TRBV5-1, the J gene TRBJ2-5; weak D call: TRBD2 (7 bases). CDR1 is SGHRS, CDR2 YFSETQ, per germline. Trimming took off 2 bases at V and 1 base at J, with 15 bases between the two ends. CDR3 length: 16 amino acids. The CDR3 DNA reads as TGCGCCAGCAGCTTCAATGGGGGGGCTCCCCAAGAGACCCAGTACTTC. Translated: CASSFNGGAPQETQYF.

This clonotype was seen a handful of times. This chain connects TRBV5-1 to TRBJ2-1; D unclear. V was trimmed by 4 bases and J by 6 bases, leaving 17 bases between them. Germline V gene sequence: CDR1 SGHRS, CDR2 YFSETQ. The CDR3 is 15 residues long. CDR3: CASSPLVGVGNEQFF. CDR3 DNA: TGCGCCAGCAGCCCCCTAGTGGGTGTGGGCAATGAGCAGTTCTTC. Combining the CDR3 with reference TRBV5-1 and TRBJ2-1 gives the whole variable domain KAGVTQTPRYLIKTRGQQVTLSCSPISGHRSVSWYQQTPGQGLQFLFEYFSETQRNKGNFPGRFSGRQFSNSRSEMNVSTLELGDSALYLCASSPLVGVGNEQFFGPGTRLTVL.

V usage is TRBV6-4 and J usage is TRBJ2-7; 9 bases are shared with TRBD1. From germline, CDR1 is MRHNA and CDR2 SNTAGT. The V segment lost 5 bases and the J segment 0 bases; nucleotides outside the gene matches: 11. This CDR3 has 17 amino acids. The DNA for the CDR3 is TGTGCCAGCAGTCTAGGGGACAGGGAACCCTCCTCCTACGAGCAGTACTTC. Protein: CASSLGDREPSSYEQYF.

This clonotype was picked up many times. V gene TRBV6-2 or TRBV6-3 combines with J gene TRBJ2-1; 9 bases are a match to TRBD1. Per the germline V gene, CDR1 is MNHEY and CDR2 is SVGEGT. CDR3 length: 15 amino acids. V lost 5 bases, J lost 5 bases, and 7 bases stayed unmatched. CDR3 protein: CASSARGQGNNEQFF. CDR3 in DNA: TGTGCCAGCAGTGCCCGGGGACAGGGAAACAATGAGCAGTTCTTC.

The genes are TRBV5-5 and TRBJ2-3; possible D gene TRBD1, 5 bases. CDR1 and CDR2 from the germline V gene are SGHKS and YYEKEE (reference sequence). The CDR3 totals 14 residues. Trimming took 3 bases from V and 5 from J, leaving 13 bases between them. DNA of the CDR3: TGTGCCAGCAGCTCCCGGCCAGGGCTAGATACGCAGTATTTT. Amino acids: CASSSRPGLDTQYF.

This clonotype was observed a handful of times. This sequence joins TRBV7-6 and TRBJ2-5; D ambiguous. CDR3 length: 14 residues. Trimming removed 1 base from V and 2 bases from J, with 8 bases in between. Germline V gene lookup returns CDR1 SGHVS and CDR2 FNYEAQ. The CDR3 region is CASSLGPRQETQYF. CDR3 DNA: TGTGCCAGCAGCTTAGGTCCCAGGCAAGAGACCCAGTACTTC.

This clonotype showed up just a few times. The chain joins TRBV30 to TRBJ1-3, with 8 positions matching TRBD1. The CDR3 sequence is 14 residues long. Per germline, CDR1 GTSNPN and CDR2 SVGIG (reference sequence). J was trimmed by 8 bases and V by 1 base; bases with no gene match: 7. CDR3 region: CAWSARTGRDTIYF. As DNA, the CDR3 is TGTGCCTGGAGTGCAAGGACAGGGCGGGACACCATATATTTT.

Only a few counts were recorded for this clonotype. This chain uses TRBV25-1 with TRBJ1-1, with D perhaps matching TRBD1 (6 bases). The V end lost 7 bases, the J end lost 4 bases, and 10 bases lay between the germline ends. Germline V gene sequence: CDR1 MGHDK, CDR2 SYGVNS. The CDR3 has 12 residues. CDR3 in amino acids: CASKRGFTEAFF. The DNA for the CDR3 is TGTGCCAGCAAGAGGGGGTTCACTGAAGCTTTCTTT.